This T cell receptor beta chain was identified in a study of CD8+CD57+ T cells in acquired aplastic anemia. Germline CDR1 is SNHLY and CDR2 is FYNNEI. V was cut by 7 bases and J by 5 bases, with 14 bases left in between. The CDR3 runs 13 residues. Genomic DNA was employed as the template in profiling TCR beta VDJ and CDR3. TCRdb itself ran the reads through MiXCR, one entry per CDR3 protein. The sample holds 250,000 to 350,000 distinct CDR3 sequences, 45% to 65% seen once. For sequencing, patients were chosen who had shown expansion of CD8+CD57+ cells by flow cytometry. No therapy was given to patients before blood sampling.

V is TRBV2 and J is TRBJ1-2; unclear D gene. This TCR came from a human donor with aplastic anemia. Sequenced material: sorted CD4+, CD8+, or CD8+CD57+ T cells (not recorded which) from PBMCs. The CDR3 spells CASILVSQYGYTF. CDR3 in DNA: TGTGCCAGCATATTGGTCAGCCAATATGGCTACACCTTC.